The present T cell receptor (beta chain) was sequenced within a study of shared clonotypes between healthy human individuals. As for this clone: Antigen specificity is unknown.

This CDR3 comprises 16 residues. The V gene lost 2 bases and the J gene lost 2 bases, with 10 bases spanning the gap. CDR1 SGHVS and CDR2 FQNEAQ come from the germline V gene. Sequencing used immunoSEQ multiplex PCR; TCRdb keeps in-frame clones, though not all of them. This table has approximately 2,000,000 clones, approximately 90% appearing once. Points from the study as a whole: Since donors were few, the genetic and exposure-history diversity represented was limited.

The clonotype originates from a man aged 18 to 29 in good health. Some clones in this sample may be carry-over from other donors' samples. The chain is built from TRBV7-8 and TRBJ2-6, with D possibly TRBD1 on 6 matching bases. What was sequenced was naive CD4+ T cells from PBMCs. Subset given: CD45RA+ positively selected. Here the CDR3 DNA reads TGTGCCAGCAGCTTATTAACAGGGACTGGGGCCAACGTCCTGACTTTC. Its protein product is CASSLLTGTGANVLTF.